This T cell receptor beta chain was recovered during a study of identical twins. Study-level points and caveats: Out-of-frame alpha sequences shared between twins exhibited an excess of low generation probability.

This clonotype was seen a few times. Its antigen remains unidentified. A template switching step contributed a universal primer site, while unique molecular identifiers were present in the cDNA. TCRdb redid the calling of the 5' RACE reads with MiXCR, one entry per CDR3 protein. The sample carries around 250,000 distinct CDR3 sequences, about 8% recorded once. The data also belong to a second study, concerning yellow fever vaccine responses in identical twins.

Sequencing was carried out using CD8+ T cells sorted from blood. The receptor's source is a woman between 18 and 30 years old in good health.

The CDR3 DNA reads TGCAGTGCTAGAGACACGTCACCCCTCCACTTT. Residues: CSARDTSPLHF. The chain uses TRBV20-1 and TRBJ1-6; D is unclear. Germline V gene data show CDR1 as DFQATT and CDR2 as SNEGSKA (reference sequence). V lost 0 bases, J lost 10 bases, and 4 bases lay in between. The CDR3 spans 11 residues.